Presented here are 27 T cell receptor delta chains from one specimen sequenced in a study of gamma-delta T cells after stem cell transplantation. TCRdb reanalyzed the RT-PCR reads using CATT. The sample records about 4,900 delta-chain clones, more than 15% being singletons. Sequenced sample: gamma-delta T cells. These receptors were collected from a human donor. It is not recorded whose cells these are; they may come from a transplant donor.

V and J are TRDV1 and TRDJ1, with 7 bases fitting TRDD3. TCRdb is silent on the J gene; assignment here came from matching the DNA to germline. J gave up 0 bases and V 0 bases, and 16 bases lay outside the gene matches. The CDR3 covers 20 residues. Germline V lookup: CDR1 TSWWSYY, CDR2 QGS. The CDR3 nucleotides read TGTGCTCTTGGGGAACTAGGCGCCTACGTGGGGGACCTGTACACCGATAAACTCATCTTT. Amino acid sequence: CALGELGAYVGDLYTDKLIF.

This clone was seen a few times. The chain has TRDV2 and TRDJ3; TRDD3 agrees at 7 bases. Per germline, CDR1 GEAIGNYY and CDR2 EKD. Trimming cost V 1 base and J 7 bases; bases outside gene matches: 21. The CDR3 runs 21 residues. CDR3 nucleotides: TGTGCCTGTGACACACGCGAGTCCATGGAGGATACGACTTTTGACACCCGACAGATGTTTTTC. It codes for CACDTRESMEDTTFDTRQMFF.

The V call is TRDV3, the J call TRDJ1; 13 nucleotides align to TRDD3. The length of the CDR3 is 16 residues. Germline assignment: CDR1 TVYSNPD and CDR2 GDNSRS (reference sequence). Germline trimming cut 0 bases from V and 7 bases from J; bases unmatched to any gene: 11. This CDR3 is CAFRGTGGYAGFKLIF. DNA of the CDR3: TGTGCCTTTAGGGGTACTGGGGGATACGCCGGCTTTAAACTCATCTTT. The complete variable domain, with remaining parts taken from reference TRDV3 and TRDJ1, reads CDKVTQSSPDQTVASGSEVVLLCTYDTVYSNPDLFWYRIRPDYSFQFVFYGDNSRSEGADFTQGRFSVKHILTQKAFHLVISPVRTEDSATYYCAFRGTGGYAGFKLIFGKGTRVTVEP.

The J gene corresponds to TRDJ1; a V gene call is absent; the table's D call of TRDD3 was not tested on the DNA. The CDR3 covers 23 residues. CDR3 DNA sequence: TGTGCTCTTGGGGAACTCACAGGTAGAAGATCTACTGAGGGATACCCTCACACCGATAAACTCATCTTT. Translation: CALGELTGRRSTEGYPHTDKLIF.

This clone is medium-sized. The chain is built from TRDV1 and TRDJ1, with 7 bases identical to TRDD3. The germline V gene has CDR1 TSWWSYY and CDR2 QGS. Germline trimming cut 4 bases from V and 0 bases from J; bases unmatched to any gene: 17. The CDR3 is 19 residues long. CDR3 nucleotide sequence: TGTGCTCTTGGGGGAAAGGAGATACGTTGGGGGACAAACACCGATAAACTCATCTTT. This codes for CALGGKEIRWGTNTDKLIF.

This clone turned up a few times. The rearrangement links TRDV3 to TRDJ2, with 7 bases that match TRDD3. Unmatched junction bases numbered 18, after V lost 2 bases and J lost 6 bases. Germline CDR1 and CDR2: TVYSNPD and GDNSRS (reference sequence). The CDR3 spans 17 residues. CDR3 in DNA: TGTGCCTTTGCCCCGCTGGGGGCTGACCCTCGGCCAGCACAACTCTTCTTT. This sequence encodes CAFAPLGADPRPAQLFF.

Details on this clone: Germline is not matched at one junction end, which may reflect a read error. The J gene is TRDJ2, the V gene TRDV3; 8 bases are a match to TRDD3. The germline CDR1 and CDR2 sequences are TVYSNPD and GDNSRS (reference sequence). The CDR3 is 16 amino acids. DNA for the CDR3: TGTGCCCAAGTACTGGGGGTCACCGCTTTGACAGCACGACTCTTCTTT. Its translation: CAQVLGVTALTARLFF.

This clone occurred a few times. The V and J genes are TRDV3 and TRDJ2; TRDD2 matches 9 bases. The CDR3 contains 16 residues. Trimming removed 5 bases from V and 3 bases from J; junction bases left unmatched: 13. Germline CDR1 and CDR2: TVYSNPD and GDNSRS (reference sequence). CDR3 loop: CATPPSYARLTAQLFF. Here the CDR3 DNA reads TGTGCCACCCCCCCTTCCTACGCTCGCCTGACAGCACAACTCTTCTTT.

This clone was observed a handful of times. The CDR3 region is CACDTVLESSWDTRQMFF. The CDR3 DNA sequence: TGTGCCTGTGACACCGTACTGGAAAGCTCCTGGGACACCCGACAGATGTTTTTC. The chain couples TRDV2 to TRDJ3, with TRDD3 as a possible D gene (5 bases). The ends were cut back, 0 bases at V and 0 bases at J, with 11 bases in the middle. The CDR3 has 18 amino acids. Germline V CDR1 and CDR2: GEAIGNYY, EKD.

This clone was picked up a small number of times. One base away lies a much larger clone, so this may be a sequencing read error. This CDR3 is also generated by other DNA sequences in the sample. The chain uses TRDV2 and TRDJ2, with 8 bases that match TRDD3. The length of the CDR3 is 14 residues. CDR1 and CDR2 from the germline V gene are GEAIGNYY and EKD. DNA for the CDR3: TGTGCCTGTGACGTGGGGGATTTGACGGCACAACTCTTCTTT. Protein sequence: CACDVGDLTAQLFF.

This clone was observed a few times. This CDR3 is also generated by other DNA sequences in the sample. The chain is built from TRDV2 and TRDJ1; D call uncertain. Germline V gene lookup returns CDR1 GEAIGNYY and CDR2 EKD. The CDR3 is 13 amino acids. Trimming removed 0 bases at V and 0 bases at J, with 4 bases between. The CDR3 DNA follows: TGTGCCTGTGACACCGGGGACACCGATAAACTCATCTTT. It codes for CACDTGDTDKLIF.

This clone was detected only a few times. The chain employs TRDV3 and TRDJ2; possible D gene TRDD3, 6 bases. From germline, CDR1 is TVYSNPD and CDR2 GDNSRS (reference sequence). Between the trimmed V and J ends, which lost 2 bases and 0 bases, there was a span of 13 bases. The CDR3 is 15 residues long. DNA of the CDR3: TGTGCCTTTCTGTTGATACGTCCTTTGACAGCACAACTCTTCTTT. Protein product: CAFLLIRPLTAQLFF.

On this clone: Germline and junction disagree at one end, which may indicate a read error. V is TRDV1 and J is TRDJ1; D might be TRDD3 (6 bases). Assignment of the J gene here rests on matching the DNA to germline, because TCRdb gives none. Looked up from germline, CDR1 is TSWWSYY and CDR2 is QGS. The CDR3 contains 19 residues. CDR3 sequence reads: CAIGGPETPTTYRHGKLIF. The CDR3 DNA sequence: TGTGCTATTGGGGGGCCGGAAACCCCCACCACCTATCGACACGGGAAACTCATCTTT.

This clone was seen a few times. V is TRAV29/DV5 and J is TRDJ1, with 12 bases lining up with TRDD3. This CDR3 comprises 16 residues. Unmatched junction bases numbered 11, after V lost 5 bases and J lost 3 bases. Germline-derived CDR1 and CDR2 are NSMFDY and ISSIKDK. DNA for the CDR3: TGTGCAGCGGCCGTCTGCTACTGGGGGATACCCGATAAACTCATCTTT. Translated, it gives CAAAVCYWGIPDKLIF.

This chain links TRDV1 with TRDJ1, with 13 bases lining up with TRDD3. Here the J gene came from matching the DNA to germline, since TCRdb omits it. The length of the CDR3 is 16 residues. Unmatched junction bases numbered 7, after V lost 4 bases and J lost 5 bases. CDR1 TSWWSYY and CDR2 QGS come from the germline V gene. The CDR3 region has the DNA TGTGCTCTTGGGGGTGTACTGGGGGATACGGCGGATAAACTCATCTTT. Its translation: CALGGVLGDTADKLIF.

About this clone: Germline and junction disagree at one end, which may indicate a read error. The chain recombines TRDV2 with TRDJ3; 8 positions match TRDD3. CDR3 length: 19 amino acids. Germline V gene sequence: CDR1 GEAIGNYY, CDR2 EKD. The CDR3 protein is CACDTVLGESSLDTRQMFF. CDR3 sequence (DNA): TGTGCCTGTGACACCGTCCTGGGGGAGAGCTCCTTGGACACCCGACAGATGTTTTTC.

This clone is labeled as medium-sized. The chain recombines TRDV2 with TRDJ3, with 9 positions matching TRDD3. Per the germline V gene, CDR1 is GEAIGNYY and CDR2 is EKD. The CDR3 loop spans 18 amino acids. V was pared by 0 bases and J by 0 bases, with 2 bases of the junction left unmatched. CDR3 sequence: CACDTWGYGSWDTRQMFF. Written as DNA, the CDR3 is TGTGCCTGTGACACCTGGGGATACGGCTCCTGGGACACCCGACAGATGTTTTTC.

This clone occurred a few times. An end of the junction does not agree with germline; a read error may underlie this. The chain couples TRDV1 to TRDJ2; maybe TRDD3 (5 bases). Germline CDR1 and CDR2: TSWWSYY and QGS. The CDR3 sequence is 17 residues long. The CDR3 coding sequence is TGTGCTCTTGGGGTCCCCGGGGGGTTCCCTTTGACAGCACTACTCTTCTTT. Residues: CALGVPGGFPLTALLFF.

This clone was observed a handful of times. The rearrangement uses TRDV2 and TRDJ1, with D perhaps matching TRDD3 (6 bases). The J gene comes from matching the DNA to germline here; TCRdb lacks it. Trimming pared 2 bases from V and 8 bases from J, leaving 14 bases between. The germline V gene has CDR1 GEAIGNYY and CDR2 EKD. The CDR3 is 13 amino acids. This chain's CDR3 is CACDRGQGEKLIF. The DNA for the CDR3 is TGTGCCTGTGACAGGGGGCAGGGGGAGAAACTCATCTTT.

This clone is classed as medium-sized. The chain carries TRDV1 and TRDJ1; D may be TRDD2 or TRDD3 (5 bases each). Germline loops: CDR1 TSWWSYY, CDR2 QGS. The CDR3 consists of 22 residues. The V gene lost 0 bases and the J gene lost 0 bases, with 29 bases spanning the gap. This CDR3 reads CALGELRPYGSGGALYTDKLIF. In DNA, the CDR3 is TGTGCTCTTGGGGAACTAAGACCCTACGGGTCCGGGGGGGCCCTTTACACCGATAAACTCATCTTT.

V gene TRDV1 combines with J gene TRDJ3, with 8 nucleotides matching TRDD3. Germline CDR1 TSWWSYY, CDR2 QGS. Trimming removed 0 bases from V and 0 bases from J; junction bases left unmatched: 19. The CDR3 loop spans 24 amino acids. CDR3 loop: CALGELQPTPYWGPSSWDTRQMFF. In nucleotides, the CDR3 is TGTGCTCTTGGGGAACTTCAACCTACGCCTTACTGGGGGCCGAGCTCCTGGGACACCCGACAGATGTTTTTC.

J is TRDJ1 and V is TRDV1, with 9 bases matching TRDD3. Here the J gene came from matching the DNA to germline, since TCRdb omits it. The length of the CDR3 is 21 residues. The trim removed 2 bases at V and 3 bases at J, leaving 22 bases unmatched. Looked up from germline, CDR1 is TSWWSYY and CDR2 is QGS. The CDR3 bases are TGTGCTCTTGGGGAAAGCTACGCGAACTGGGGGAGACGCGTATCGGCCGATAAACTCATCTTT. Translating gives CALGESYANWGRRVSADKLIF.

This clone was seen a few times. This sequence joins TRDV1 and TRDJ1, with 11 bases lining up with TRDD3. Trimming took 1 base from V and 0 from J; bases not matched to a gene: 16. This CDR3 comprises 21 residues. Germline CDR1 reads TSWWSYY; CDR2 reads QGS. The CDR3 nucleotides read TGTGCTCTTGGGGAACCGGACTACCTGGGGGATACTCCCTTGTACACCGATAAACTCATCTTT. This encodes CALGEPDYLGDTPLYTDKLIF.

In this sample, this clone turned up a few times. V usage is TRDV1 and J usage is TRDJ1; perhaps TRDD3 as D (6 bases). Between the trimmed V and J ends, which lost 1 base and 0 bases, there was a span of 12 bases. CDR3 length: 16 amino acids. Germline loops: CDR1 TSWWSYY, CDR2 QGS. Here the CDR3 DNA reads TGTGCTCTTGGGGAACAAGTGCGGGGATACACCGATAAACTCATCTTT. Translated, it gives CALGEQVRGYTDKLIF.

The J gene was identified as TRDJ1, and no V gene was called; the table names TRDD3, a call not compared with the DNA. This CDR3 contains 16 residues. CDR3 sequence (DNA): TGTGCTAGTGTGGAACATGGGGGCTGGGACACCGATAAACTCATCTTT. This gives the protein CASVEHGGWDTDKLIF.

J is TRDJ1 and V is TRDV1; 7 positions agree with TRDD3. The CDR3 consists of 15 residues. Germline assignment: CDR1 TSWWSYY and CDR2 QGS. V lost 4 bases and J lost 0; bases outside the gene matches: 5. The CDR3 nucleotides are TGTGCTCTTGGGGCGCCCTGGGGGTACACCGATAAACTCATCTTT. Translation gives CALGAPWGYTDKLIF.

With respect to this clone: The germline gene is not matched at one end of the junction; a read error may be the cause. The chain uses TRDV1 and TRDJ1; the D call may be TRDD2 or TRDD3 (5 bases each). Germline lookup yields CDR1 TSWWSYY and CDR2 QGS. The CDR3 length is 21 residues. CDR3 nucleotides: TGTGCTCTTGGGGAGATCGTTCCCGACCGGGGGCTCCCCTACCACACCGATAAACTCACCTTT. Translation gives CALGEIVPDRGLPYHTDKLTF.